A single sample gave rise to the 26 T cell receptor beta chains below, sequenced in a study of Ad26.COV2.S vaccination and SARS-CoV-2 variants. This sample's treatment: around 19 received Ad26.COV2.S at low or high dose, single or two shots; several received placebo; per-sample allocation not given. The study sampled participants on day 63 after the first vaccine or placebo injection. The method was immunoSEQ multiplex PCR; TCRdb's version includes in-frame clones alone and lacks a portion of them. The sample includes over 400,000 clones, roughly 90% of them seen just once. Sequenced material: peripheral blood, taken in a trial of Ad26.COV2.S vaccine versus placebo. Receptors originate from a person aged 18-65 years who received the Ad26.COV2.S COVID-19 vaccine or a placebo.

V is TRBV6-7 and J is TRBJ2-7, with D possibly matching TRBD1 (6 bases). TRBV6-7 is noted as an ORF with a role that remains uncertain. The CDR3 totals 15 residues. V lost 6 bases and J lost 0, with 15 bases in between. The DNA of the CDR3 is TGTGCCAGCAGGGTGACAGGCTCATTCTCCTACGAGCAGTACTTC. Protein product: CASRVTGSFSYEQYF.

CDR3 in amino acids: CSASGIGQYMNTEAFF. DNA for the CDR3: TGCAGTGCTAGTGGGATCGGACAGTACATGAACACTGAAGCTTTCTTT. The chain carries TRBV20-1 and TRBJ1-1, with D possibly matching TRBD1 (6 bases). V was clipped by 3 bases and J by 0 bases, with 17 bases between them. The CDR3 is made up of 16 amino acids. Germline assignment: CDR1 DFQATT and CDR2 SNEGSKA (reference sequence).

The chain carries TRBV15 and TRBJ2-2; possible D gene TRBD1, 6 bases. Trimming left V 0 bases short and J 1 base short, with 12 bases between. The CDR3 covers 17 residues. Germline V gene data show CDR1 as LNHNV and CDR2 as YYDKDF (reference sequence). In nucleotides, the CDR3 is TGTGCCACCAGCAGAGATCTTGTGACAGGGAACACCGGGGAGCTGTTTTTT. Protein: CATSRDLVTGNTGELFF.

The gene calls are TRBV27 and TRBJ2-7; 7 bases agree with TRBD2. Per germline, CDR1 MNHEY and CDR2 SMNVEV (reference sequence). The V and J ends lost 3 bases and 5 bases, in that order; junction bases with no gene match: 7. The CDR3 runs 14 residues. Written as DNA, the CDR3 is TGTGCCAGCAGTTTCGGGGGGTTCCTAGACGAGCAGTACTTC. It translates to CASSFGGFLDEQYF.

This rearrangement joins TRBV10-3 to TRBJ2-7; tentatively, D is TRBD1 (5 bases). V shed 5 bases and J shed 5 bases, with 7 bases lying between them. The CDR3 consists of 11 residues. CDR1 ENHRY and CDR2 SYGVKD come from the germline V gene. CDR3 amino acids: CAISQGHEQYF. The CDR3 DNA sequence: TGTGCCATCAGTCAGGGCCACGAGCAGTACTTC.

This clone was recorded once. The V call is TRBV2, the J call TRBJ1-4; D remains ambiguous. The CDR3 runs 12 residues. V was pared by 2 bases and J by 8 bases, with 6 bases between. The germline V gene encodes CDR1 SNHLY and CDR2 FYNNEI. This chain's CDR3 is CASSELPEKLFF. The DNA of the CDR3 is TGTGCCAGCAGTGAATTACCCGAAAAACTGTTTTTT.

J is TRBJ2-7 and V is TRBV9, with 9 bases that match TRBD1. Germline assignment: CDR1 SGDLS and CDR2 YYNGEE. The V and J ends lost 3 bases and 3 bases, in that order; junction bases with no gene match: 7. This CDR3 is built from 15 residues. The CDR3 loop reads CASSGPGTGNYEQYF. CDR3 nucleotides: TGTGCCAGCAGCGGACCCGGGACAGGGAACTACGAGCAGTACTTC.

This sequence joins TRBV3-1 (or the pseudogene TRBV3-2) and TRBJ1-6, with a weak D call TRBD1 (5 bases). V was pared by 5 bases and J by 10 bases, with 15 bases between. In germline, CDR1 is LGHDT, CDR2 YNNKEL (reference sequence). This CDR3 region has 14 residues. In nucleotides, the CDR3 is TGTGCCAGCAGCTCACAGGTATCAGGATCACCCCTCCACTTT. As protein: CASSSQVSGSPLHF.

This sequence joins TRBV18 and TRBJ2-5, with TRBD1 identical over 9 bases. J was trimmed by 5 bases and V by 1 base; bases with no gene match: 8. The CDR3 has 16 amino acids. CDR1 and CDR2 from the germline V gene are KGHSH and LQKENI. CDR3 in amino acids: CASSPQRLGQGETQYF. The CDR3 DNA follows: TGTGCCAGCTCACCACAACGCCTAGGACAGGGGGAGACCCAGTACTTC.

The chain has TRBV28 and TRBJ2-7; a possible D gene is TRBD1 (5 bases). V lost 2 bases and J lost 3, with 11 bases in between. CDR1 is MDHEN, CDR2 SYDVKM, per germline. This CDR3 contains 14 residues. The CDR3 DNA reads TGTGCCAGCAGTTTAATCCAGGGTAACTACGAGCAGTACTTC. Its translation: CASSLIQGNYEQYF. Drawing the rest from reference TRBV28 and TRBJ2-7, the complete variable domain is DVKVTQSSRYLVKRTGEKVFLECVQDMDHENMFWYRQDPGLGLRLIYFSYDVKMKEKGDIPEGYSVSREKKERFSLILESASTNQTSMYLCASSLIQGNYEQYFGPGTRLTVT.

The CDR3 sequence: CASSLDRGFEQYF. The CDR3 nucleotides read TGCGCCAGCAGCTTGGACAGGGGGTTCGAGCAGTACTTC. The chain couples TRBV5-1 to TRBJ2-7, with 8 bases matching TRBD1. The germline gives CDR1 SGHRS, CDR2 YFSETQ. This CDR3 contains 13 residues. Losses at the gene ends were 0 bases for V and 6 bases for J; bases not matched to a gene: 2.

V is TRBV7-8 and J is TRBJ2-2; a weak D match, TRBD1 (6 bases). Trimming stripped 6 bases from V and 3 bases from J, with 14 bases between. CDR1 is SGHVS and CDR2 is FQNEAQ in the germline V gene. The CDR3 has 15 amino acids. The CDR3 nucleotides read TGTGCCAGCAGTGAAGGGGGTTCTTACACCGGGGAGCTGTTTTTT. It is translated as CASSEGGSYTGELFF.

The chain's CDR3 is CASSPGTIGTQYF. In DNA form, the CDR3 reads TGTGCCAGCAGTCCCGGGACTATCGGGACCCAGTACTTC. The chain combines TRBV27 with TRBJ2-5; 7 nucleotides agree with TRBD2. The ends lost 5 bases at V and 7 bases at J; junction bases unmatched: 7. The CDR3 sequence is 13 residues long. Looked up from germline, CDR1 is MNHEY and CDR2 is SMNVEV (reference sequence).

This chain connects TRBV4-1 to TRBJ1-1; D perhaps matches TRBD1 (5 bases). V was cut by 1 base and J by 0 bases, with 15 bases left in between. The CDR3 runs to 17 residues. In germline, CDR1 is MGHRA, CDR2 YSYEKL. The CDR3: CASSQAPMGVMNTEAFF. CDR3 DNA sequence: TGCGCCAGCAGCCAAGCCCCGATGGGGGTTATGAACACTGAAGCTTTCTTT.

The chain recombines TRBV27 with TRBJ2-7; 9 bases fit TRBD1. The CDR3 is 13 residues long. V was pared by 6 bases and J by 2 bases, with 2 bases of the junction left unmatched. Germline V lookup: CDR1 MNHEY, CDR2 SMNVEV (reference sequence). The CDR3 spells CASSWTGAYEQYF. In nucleotides, the CDR3 is TGTGCCAGCAGCTGGACAGGGGCCTACGAGCAGTACTTC.

The rearrangement joins TRBV20-1 to TRBJ2-1; no reliable D call. This CDR3 spans 12 amino acids. V lost 3 bases and J lost 5, with 8 bases in between. Germline CDR1 reads DFQATT; CDR2 reads SNEGSKA (reference sequence). This CDR3 is CSASYRDNEQFF. The CDR3 bases are TGCAGTGCTAGTTATCGTGACAATGAGCAGTTCTTC.

Details on this clone: Other nucleotide sequences from this sample produce the same CDR3. The chain links TRBV12-3 or TRBV12-4 to TRBJ2-7; no definite D call. There are 13 residues in the CDR3. V was trimmed by 3 bases and J by 4 bases, leaving 10 bases between them. The CDR3 reads CASSFNPSYEQYF. The CDR3 DNA sequence: TGTGCCAGCAGTTTTAATCCCTCTTACGAGCAGTACTTC.

This clone was counted a single time. V is TRBV7-8 and J is TRBJ1-1; D unresolved. Germline CDR1 and CDR2: SGHVS and FQNEAQ. This CDR3 is built from 11 residues. V lost 5 bases, J lost 7 bases, and 8 bases lay in between. This CDR3 is CASSPASEAFF. Written as DNA, the CDR3 is TGTGCCAGCAGCCCGGCAAGTGAAGCTTTCTTT.

The gene calls are TRBV6-2 or TRBV6-3 and TRBJ1-1; perhaps TRBD1 as D (6 bases). Trimming cost V 0 bases and J 0 bases, with 17 bases left between them. The CDR3 has 18 residues. In germline, CDR1 is MNHEY, CDR2 SVGEGT. The CDR3 nucleotides are TGTGCCAGCAGTTACTCATTAAACCAGGGGAACATGAACACTGAAGCTTTCTTT. This gives the protein CASSYSLNQGNMNTEAFF.

The rearrangement joins TRBV19 to TRBJ2-3; D is unresolved. The CDR3 has 13 amino acids. Germline V gene data show CDR1 as LNHDA and CDR2 as SQIVND (reference sequence). V was pared by 3 bases and J by 6 bases, with 10 bases between. Here the CDR3 DNA reads TGTGCCAGTAGTATGGTGCCCTCGGATACGCAGTATTTT. Translated, it gives CASSMVPSDTQYF.

The chain is built from TRBV5-1 and TRBJ2-5; 12 nucleotides align to TRBD2. V was clipped by 2 bases and J by 4 bases; unmatched bases: 12. The CDR3 loop spans 18 amino acids. Per the germline V gene, CDR1 is SGHRS and CDR2 is YFSETQ. The DNA of the CDR3 is TGCGCCAGCAGCTTCGGTCTAGCGGGGGGGCCTGGTGGAGAGACCCAGTACTTC. Protein: CASSFGLAGGPGGETQYF.

CDR3 nucleotide sequence: TGTGCCAGCAGCTTAGGATGGGCAGGGTCGAAAGAGACCCAGTACTTC. Translation: CASSLGWAGSKETQYF. The V call is TRBV7-9, the J call TRBJ2-5, with D perhaps TRBD1 (5 bases). Looked up from germline, CDR1 is SEHNR and CDR2 is FQNEAQ (reference sequence). V was shortened by 1 base and J by 3 bases, with 15 bases between the two germline ends. This CDR3 comprises 16 residues.

The chain links TRBV28 to TRBJ2-7, with unresolved D. The germline V gene has CDR1 MDHEN and CDR2 SYDVKM. There are 14 residues in the CDR3. V lost 3 bases, J lost 0 bases, and 9 bases lay in between. The CDR3 DNA is TGTGCCAGCAGTTTTCGGGCGGTCTCCTACGAGCAGTACTTC. Translation gives CASSFRAVSYEQYF.

The chain recombines TRBV19 with TRBJ2-7; 7 positions match TRBD1. This CDR3 has 14 amino acids. Germline CDR1 and CDR2: LNHDA and SQIVND (reference sequence). With 5 bases clipped from V and 2 bases from J, the junction kept 6 bases outside the gene matches. CDR3 coding DNA: TGTGCCAGTAGTCGGGACAGAAGTACCTACGAGCAGTACTTC. As protein: CASSRDRSTYEQYF.

This sequence joins TRBV5-4 and TRBJ1-1; the match to TRBD1 covers 7 bases. In germline, CDR1 is SGHNT, CDR2 YYREEE (reference sequence). The CDR3 extends over 15 amino acids. Trimming cost V 3 bases and J 4 bases; bases outside gene matches: 9. The CDR3 DNA is TGTGCCAGCAGCTCGGGTTACAGGGGAGGCACTGAAGCTTTCTTT. Protein: CASSSGYRGGTEAFF.

The V and J genes are TRBV6-1 and TRBJ2-3; D ambiguous. CDR3 length: 16 amino acids. Between the trimmed V and J ends, which lost 6 bases and 0 bases, there was a span of 16 bases. CDR1 is MNHNS and CDR2 is SASEGT in the germline V gene. CDR3 in DNA: TGTGCCAGCAGCGAAAATTCACAGAGAAGCACAGATACGCAGTATTTT. Encoded protein: CASSENSQRSTDTQYF.